One sample yielded the 3 T cell receptor beta chains listed below, sequenced in a study of T cell responses to AZD1222 COVID-19 vaccine. Sequencing used immunoSEQ multiplex PCR; TCRdb keeps in-frame clones, though not all of them. The top ten clones hold 5.5% of a sample with some 150,000 clones, approximately 87% of them seen once. The sample in question was peripheral blood, obtained on day 0 of MenACWY control vaccination. The receptors shown here come from an adult in good health.

DNA for the CDR3: TGCAGCGTCCGCGGTTCTAGCGGGGGCGAGAACACCGGGGAGCTGTTTTTT. Protein product: CSVRGSSGGENTGELFF. The chain links TRBV29-1 to TRBJ2-2, with 10 nucleotides matching TRBD2. The J segment lost 1 base and the V segment lost 6 bases, leaving 11 bases of the junction unmatched. This CDR3 is built from 17 residues. The V gene's germline CDR1 is SQVTM and CDR2 ANQGSEA.

The CDR3 protein is CASSAPGLAGRDEQFF. The DNA for the CDR3 is TGTGCCAGCAGCGCCCCGGGACTAGCAGGTCGAGATGAGCAGTTCTTC. This rearrangement joins TRBV9 to TRBJ2-1; 9 nucleotides agree with TRBD2. CDR3 length: 16 amino acids. Trimming cost V 3 bases and J 8 bases; bases outside gene matches: 12. Germline lookup yields CDR1 SGDLS and CDR2 YYNGEE.

The V call is TRBV9, the J call TRBJ2-7; 9 positions agree with TRBD1. CDR3 length: 15 residues. V shed 0 bases and J 2 bases; nucleotides not matched to a gene: 3. Germline CDR1 is SGDLS and CDR2 is YYNGEE. CDR3 bases: TGTGCCAGCAGCGTAGGTGGGACAGGGCCCTACGAGCAGTACTTC. The encoded protein is CASSVGGTGPYEQYF.